These 21 T cell receptor beta chains were all obtained from the same sample, sequenced in a study of blood T cell repertoires in COVID-19. Profiled with immunoSEQ multiplex PCR; TCRdb holds only in-frame clones, not every one. The sample lists some 130,000 clones, 80% to 90% occurring once. Source material: PBMCs or T cells enriched from blood (not recorded which). Receptors were obtained from a woman aged 50 to 65 who had recovered from COVID-19.

The J gene is TRBJ2-2, the V gene TRBV11-2; a possible D gene is TRBD1 (6 bases). The CDR3 runs to 17 residues. Germline CDR1 and CDR2: SGHAT and FQNNGV. The V gene lost 5 bases and the J gene lost 4 bases, with 20 bases spanning the gap. The CDR3 DNA sequence: TGTGCCAGCAGCCCCCGAAACTTACAGGGAAGCACCGGGGAGCTGTTTTTT. Translation gives CASSPRNLQGSTGELFF.

The chain couples TRBV4-3 to TRBJ1-1, with 7 bases fitting TRBD1. Trimming cost V 4 bases and J 5 bases; bases outside gene matches: 7. Germline loops: CDR1 LGHNA, CDR2 YSLEER. CDR3 length: 14 amino acids. CDR3 coding DNA: TGCGCCAGCAGCCTCACAGGGGTAGGAACTGAAGCTTTCTTT. Translation: CASSLTGVGTEAFF.

The V and J genes are TRBV6-5 and TRBJ2-7; D is perhaps TRBD1 (5 bases). The CDR3 covers 12 residues. CDR1 and CDR2 (germline): MNHEY, SVGAGI. The V end lost 0 bases, the J end lost 7 bases, and 7 bases lay between the germline ends. The CDR3 bases are TGTGCCAGCAGTTACTCGGGGCATGAGCAGTACTTC. Translating gives CASSYSGHEQYF.

The chain is built from TRBV5-6 and TRBJ2-1; 12 bases map to TRBD2. The CDR3 is 16 residues long. With 0 bases clipped from V and 9 bases from J, the junction kept 7 bases outside the gene matches. Germline CDR1 and CDR2: SGHDT and YYEEEE. CDR3 coding DNA: TGTGCCAGCAGCTTGGTGGCTAGCGGGGGGGCCTCTGAGCAGTTCTTC. Translated, it gives CASSLVASGGASEQFF.

V gene TRBV30 combines with J gene TRBJ2-7; TRBD1 aligns across 10 bases. There are 15 residues in the CDR3. Germline CDR1 reads GTSNPN; CDR2 reads SVGIG (reference sequence). Trimming took 4 bases from V and 4 from J; bases not matched to a gene: 10. The CDR3 here is CAWTQPTGGGYEQYF. In DNA, the CDR3 is TGTGCCTGGACCCAACCGACAGGGGGCGGGTACGAGCAGTACTTC.

V gene TRBV3-1 (or the pseudogene TRBV3-2) combines with J gene TRBJ1-5, with unresolved D. The CDR3 sequence is 13 residues long. Germline lookup yields CDR1 LGHDT and CDR2 YNNKEL (reference sequence). The V end lost 8 bases, the J end lost 2 bases, and 10 bases lay between the germline ends. The CDR3 reads CASGLGGNQPQHF. Written as DNA, the CDR3 is TGTGCCAGCGGGCTTGGCGGCAATCAGCCCCAGCATTTT.

The V and J genes are TRBV18 and TRBJ1-1, with D hard to call. V lost 3 bases and J 1 base, leaving 18 bases between the germline ends. CDR3 length: 17 amino acids. Germline V gene data show CDR1 as KGHSH and CDR2 as LQKENI. The CDR3: CASSPRKTGFGNTEAFF. CDR3 in DNA: TGTGCCAGCTCACCCCGTAAAACGGGGTTTGGGAACACTGAAGCTTTCTTT.

The rearrangement joins TRBV9 to TRBJ2-1; 8 bases are shared with TRBD2. The ends lost 3 bases at V and 4 bases at J; junction bases unmatched: 12. The germline V gene encodes CDR1 SGDLS and CDR2 YYNGEE. This CDR3 is built from 17 residues. The CDR3 protein is CASSGAPRGGNYNEQFF. Written as DNA, the CDR3 is TGTGCCAGCAGCGGGGCCCCACGGGGGGGGAATTACAATGAGCAGTTCTTC.

The chain has TRBV5-1 and TRBJ2-4; D remains unclear. The V end was cut by 0 bases, the J end by 0 bases, with 7 bases between. Germline V lookup: CDR1 SGHRS, CDR2 YFSETQ. The CDR3 spans 15 residues. CDR3 nucleotides: TGCGCCAGCAGCTTGGCAACAATAGCCAAAAACATTCAGTACTTC. Its protein is CASSLATIAKNIQYF.

The rearrangement links TRBV19 to TRBJ1-4, with unresolved D. Germline V lookup: CDR1 LNHDA, CDR2 SQIVND (reference sequence). CDR3 length: 16 residues. V lost 5 bases and J lost 4, with 17 bases in between. CDR3 bases: TGTGCCAGTAGTCCACCGGGTCGGAGCTTTAATGAAAAACTGTTTTTT. It is translated as CASSPPGRSFNEKLFF.

This chain links TRBV5-1 with TRBJ1-1; D call uncertain. This CDR3 is 13 amino acids long. The germline CDR1 and CDR2 sequences are SGHRS and YFSETQ. Trimming removed 1 base from V and 3 bases from J, with 7 bases in between. The CDR3 bases are TGCGCCAGCAGCTTGACGGGATACACTGAAGCTTTCTTT. Translating it yields CASSLTGYTEAFF.

A few counts support this clone. The chain carries TRBV7-9 and TRBJ1-2; D unresolved. There are 16 residues in the CDR3. V gave up 2 bases and J gave up 8 bases, with 21 bases separating them. Germline assignment: CDR1 SEHNR and CDR2 FQNEAQ (reference sequence). The CDR3 sequence is CASSLSQKPEFGGYTF. The CDR3 nucleotides read TGTGCCAGCAGCTTATCTCAAAAACCGGAGTTCGGGGGCTACACCTTC.

The chain is built from TRBV7-9 and TRBJ1-2; D unresolved. V was clipped by 3 bases and J by 5 bases, with 7 bases between them. CDR3 length: 12 residues. Germline loops: CDR1 SEHNR, CDR2 FQNEAQ (reference sequence). CDR3 DNA: TGTGCCAGCAGCTTGTATCTATATGGCTACACCTTC. Its translation is CASSLYLYGYTF.

The sample holds a few counts of this clone. The chain carries TRBV30 and TRBJ1-1; D remains ambiguous. The V gene's germline CDR1 is GTSNPN and CDR2 SVGIG (reference sequence). There are 13 residues in the CDR3. Trimming removed 1 base from V and 0 bases from J, with 6 bases in between. In DNA, the CDR3 is TGTGCCTGGAGTGAAATCTTGAACACTGAAGCTTTCTTT. Protein product: CAWSEILNTEAFF. Based on the CDR3 plus reference TRBV30 and TRBJ1-1, the full variable domain is SQTIHQWPATLVQPVGSPLSLECTVEGTSNPNLYWYRQAAGRGLQLLFYSVGIGQISSEVPQNLSASRPQDRQFILSSKKLLLSDSGFYLCAWSEILNTEAFFGQGTRLTVV.

This chain uses TRBV11-2 with TRBJ1-4; perhaps TRBD1 as D (6 bases). The CDR3 has 15 amino acids. Deletions cut 6 bases from V and 4 bases from J, with 15 bases between. Per the germline V gene, CDR1 is SGHAT and CDR2 is FQNNGV. The CDR3 DNA reads as TGTGCCAGCAGATCCTGGGGGGGCGATAATGAAAAACTGTTTTTT. It is translated as CASRSWGGDNEKLFF.

The CDR3: CASSSRQGTYGYTF. The CDR3 coding sequence is TGTGCCAGCAGCTCCAGACAGGGTACCTATGGCTACACCTTC. V and J are TRBV5-4 and TRBJ1-2; 7 positions agree with TRBD1. From germline, CDR1 is SGHNT and CDR2 YYREEE (reference sequence). V was pared by 3 bases and J by 4 bases, with 6 bases of the junction left unmatched. The CDR3 is made up of 14 amino acids.

This chain uses TRBV30 with TRBJ1-2; a weak D match, TRBD1 (6 bases). V shed 4 bases and J shed 11 bases, with 17 bases lying between them. CDR1 and CDR2 from the germline V gene are GTSNPN and SVGIG (reference sequence). The CDR3 consists of 12 residues. The CDR3 bases are TGTGCCTGGAATGCCAGGGGTATATGTTACACCTTC. Translated, it gives CAWNARGICYTF. Together with reference TRBV30 and TRBJ1-2, the CDR3 gives the full variable domain: SQTIHQWPATLVQPVGSPLSLECTVEGTSNPNLYWYRQAAGRGLQLLFYSVGIGQISSEVPQNLSASRPQDRQFILSSKKLLLSDSGFYLCAWNARGICYTFGSGTRLTVV.

The chain is built from TRBV18 and TRBJ2-1, with 9 nucleotides matching TRBD2. Germline V lookup: CDR1 KGHSH, CDR2 LQKENI. The CDR3 runs 17 residues. The V and J ends lost 4 bases and 0 bases, in that order; junction bases with no gene match: 7. The CDR3 bases are TGTGCCAGCTCACTCGCGGCGGGGGGGAGCTCCTACAATGAGCAGTTCTTC. Its protein is CASSLAAGGSSYNEQFF.

The V call is TRBV2, the J call TRBJ1-1, with 9 bases identical to TRBD1. Germline CDR1 and CDR2: SNHLY and FYNNEI. The ends lost 8 bases at V and 10 bases at J; junction bases unmatched: 8. The CDR3 contains 12 residues. The CDR3 loop reads CASGGQGFGAFF. DNA of the CDR3: TGTGCCAGCGGTGGACAGGGGTTCGGAGCTTTCTTT.

The chain combines TRBV5-1 with TRBJ2-7; 7 bases map to TRBD2. After removal of 1 base from V and 4 bases from J, the junction contained 5 bases not matched to a gene. The CDR3 extends over 14 amino acids. Germline CDR1 and CDR2: SGHRS and YFSETQ. The CDR3 bases are TGCGCCAGCAGCTTGTGGGGGGGATGGTACGAGCAGTACTTC. The encoded protein is CASSLWGGWYEQYF.

The chain combines TRBV11-2 with TRBJ2-7, with D perhaps matching TRBD1 (6 bases). The CDR3 is made up of 15 amino acids. Germline CDR1 is SGHAT and CDR2 is FQNNGV. The V end lost 4 bases, the J end lost 3 bases, and 16 bases lay between the germline ends. For the CDR3, the DNA is TGTGCCAGCAGCTCCCGTCCAGGGGTCTTCTACGAGCAGTACTTC. It yields the protein CASSSRPGVFYEQYF.